The subject of this entry is one T cell receptor beta chain. How the authors handled the data: The assay estimated nucleated cells by amplifying reference gene primers. Generated by immunoSEQ multiplex PCR, the TCRdb table keeps only in-frame clones and is missing some. V, J and clone size are those of that table, while D and trimming were read from the DNA. The data hold about 270,000 clones, with roughly 84% observed a single time. This sample is drawn from a study of blood T cell repertoires in COVID-19. Turning to the study itself: Whether acute or convalescent, the COVID-19 samples came from the United States, Italy and Spain. Nucleic acid was either cDNA or gDNA, and it came from T cells, B-cell-depleted T cells, or PBMCs.

The junction had 17 bases not matched to a gene; V was cut back by 2 bases and J by 7 bases. Germline assignment: CDR1 MRHNA and CDR2 SNTAGT. The CDR3 runs 17 residues. The receptor was derived from a woman between 18 and 29 years old with acute or convalescent COVID-19. This chain uses TRBV6-4 with TRBJ2-7; 7 bases fit TRBD2. The sequencing sample was made of peripheral blood. In DNA, the CDR3 is TGTGCCAGCAGTGACGTGGGAGGGAGGCCCCGTTTGACAGAGCAGTACTTC. It translates to CASSDVGGRPRLTEQYF.